The source of this TCR beta chain is a study of T cells after yellow fever vaccination. Study-wide points: Faster peaking, at day 5 versus 15, marked a secondary response that was weaker.

V was pared by 3 bases and J by 3 bases, with 12 bases between. The CDR3 runs 14 residues. Germline CDR1 reads SEHNR; CDR2 reads FQNEAQ (reference sequence). A universal primer site and UMIs were added as TCR cDNA was made by 5'RACE template switching. TCRdb reprocessed the 5' RACE reads via MiXCR and lists one record per CDR3 protein. The repertoire holds hundreds of thousands of distinct CDR3 sequences, with about 12% as singletons. This clonotype occurred many times. The antigen is undetermined. The rearrangement links TRBV7-9 to TRBJ2-7; D gene uncertain. The TCR was taken from a man aged 18 to 35 who received the YFV17D yellow fever vaccine. The specimen was CD4+ T cells sorted from PBMCs, collected 15 days after the yellow fever booster vaccination. CDR3 sequence reads: CASSLEETSYEQYF. In nucleotides, the CDR3 is TGTGCCAGCAGCTTGGAAGAAACAAGCTACGAGCAGTACTTC.